This TCR beta chain was sequenced for a study of technical replicates of blood from a handful of donors. With V trimmed by 3 bases and J by 2 bases, 12 bases remained unmatched. The CDR3 runs to 18 residues. Germline CDR1 and CDR2: GTSNPN and SVGIG (reference sequence). The assay was immunoSEQ multiplex PCR, and TCRdb's table has in-frame clones only and misses some. This sample has roughly 68,000 clones; 85% to 90% occur once, and the top ten carry 4.5% to 5.5%. This rearrangement joins TRBV30 to TRBJ2-6; 8 bases map to TRBD1. This receptor was taken from a human donor in good health. Some clones in this sample may be carry-over from other donors' samples. The sequenced sample was PBMCs. Here the CDR3 DNA reads TGTGCCTGGAGGGTGCGGGACAGGTTCCCGGCTGGGGCCAACGTCCTGACTTTC. Residues: CAWRVRDRFPAGANVLTF.